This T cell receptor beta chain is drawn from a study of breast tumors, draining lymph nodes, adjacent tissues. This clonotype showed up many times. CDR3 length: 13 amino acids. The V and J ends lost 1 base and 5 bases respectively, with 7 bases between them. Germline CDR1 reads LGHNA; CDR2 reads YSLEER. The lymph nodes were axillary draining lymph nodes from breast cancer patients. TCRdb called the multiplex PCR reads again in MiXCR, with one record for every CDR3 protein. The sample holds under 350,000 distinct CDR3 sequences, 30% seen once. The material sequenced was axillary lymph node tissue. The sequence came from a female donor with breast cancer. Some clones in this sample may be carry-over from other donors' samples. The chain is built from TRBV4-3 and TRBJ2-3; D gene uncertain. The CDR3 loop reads CASSQGVQDTQYF. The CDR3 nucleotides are TGCGCCAGCAGCCAAGGGGTCCAAGATACGCAGTATTTT.